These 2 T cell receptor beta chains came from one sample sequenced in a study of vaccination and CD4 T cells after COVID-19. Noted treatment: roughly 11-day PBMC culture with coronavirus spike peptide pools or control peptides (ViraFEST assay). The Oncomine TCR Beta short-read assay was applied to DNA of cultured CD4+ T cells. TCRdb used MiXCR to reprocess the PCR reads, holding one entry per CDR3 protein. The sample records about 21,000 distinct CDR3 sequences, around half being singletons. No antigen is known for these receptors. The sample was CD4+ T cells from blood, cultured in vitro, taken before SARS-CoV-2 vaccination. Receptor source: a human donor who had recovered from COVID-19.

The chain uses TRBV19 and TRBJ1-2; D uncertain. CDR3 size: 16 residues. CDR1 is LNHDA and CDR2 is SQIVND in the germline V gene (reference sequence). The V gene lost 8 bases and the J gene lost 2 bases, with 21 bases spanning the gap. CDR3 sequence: CASYSSRAGTNYGYTF. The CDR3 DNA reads TGTGCCAGTTATTCGAGTCGGGCAGGAACAAACTATGGCTACACCTTC.

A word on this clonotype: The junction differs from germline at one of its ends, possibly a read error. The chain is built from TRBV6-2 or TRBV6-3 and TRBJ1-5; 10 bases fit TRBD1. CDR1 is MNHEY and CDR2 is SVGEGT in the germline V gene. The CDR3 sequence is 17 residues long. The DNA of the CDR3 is TGTGCCAGCAGTAACTCCCGACAGGGGGCGCGTAATCAGCCCCAGCATTTT. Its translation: CASSNSRQGARNQPQHF.